This T cell receptor (beta chain) was observed in a study of T-cell memory formation after mild COVID-19. Study-wide points: For contracting clones, CD4+ ones sat mainly in CM and EM, CD8+ in EMRA.

TCRdb ran MiXCR on the 5' RACE reads and lists one entry per CDR3 protein. The table records 300,000 to 350,000 distinct CDR3 sequences, around 15% of them present only once. Turning to this clonotype: As yet, its antigen is unknown.

Trimming took off 2 bases at V and 8 bases at J, with 9 bases between the two ends. Germline CDR1 SEHNR, CDR2 FQNEAQ (reference sequence). The CDR3 spans 13 residues. This clonotype originated in a young man who had mild COVID-19 (a few samples of this study predate the infection). Cell type and time point are not known. The chain couples TRBV7-9 to TRBJ1-4, with D unclear. The sample was PBMCs or a T cell subset sorted from them (not recorded which). The chain's CDR3 is CASSLREEEKLFF. The CDR3 nucleotides are TGTGCCAGCAGCTTACGGGAAGAGGAAAAACTGTTTTTT.